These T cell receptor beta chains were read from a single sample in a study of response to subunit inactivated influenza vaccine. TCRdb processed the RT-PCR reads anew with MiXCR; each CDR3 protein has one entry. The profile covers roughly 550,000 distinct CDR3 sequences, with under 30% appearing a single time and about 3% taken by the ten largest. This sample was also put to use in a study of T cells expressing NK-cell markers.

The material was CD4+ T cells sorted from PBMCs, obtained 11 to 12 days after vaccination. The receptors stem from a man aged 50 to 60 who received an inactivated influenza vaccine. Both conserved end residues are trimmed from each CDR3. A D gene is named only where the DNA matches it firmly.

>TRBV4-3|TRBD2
ASSQVPAGGNTGELF
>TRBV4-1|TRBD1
ASSQDGWDSRNQALH
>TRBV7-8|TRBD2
ASSPGTGGSYNEQF
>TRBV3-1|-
ASSQVRSTGELF
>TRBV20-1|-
SASLGGVNEKLF
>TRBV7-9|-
ASIKGRIPVRVDGYT
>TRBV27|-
ASSFTPAYEQY
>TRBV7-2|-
ASRAPLAPQY
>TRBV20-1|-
SARDSEGASVNEQY
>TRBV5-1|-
ASSLNLPGANQETQY
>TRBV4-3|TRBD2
ASSPDPSGWAANEQF
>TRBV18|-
ASSIPVGLGTDTQY
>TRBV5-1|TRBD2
ASSPGGSYNEQF